The 26 T cell receptor beta chains below all came from one sample that was sequenced in a study of blood T cell repertoires in COVID-19. Assay used: immunoSEQ multiplex PCR; TCRdb lists only in-frame clones, some missing. The table records more than 75,000 clones, more than 75% of them present only once. The sequenced sample consisted of peripheral blood. Source of these receptors: a woman aged 70-85 years with acute or convalescent COVID-19.

This sequence joins TRBV7-9 and TRBJ2-2, with TRBD2 identical over 7 bases. CDR1 SEHNR and CDR2 FQNEAQ come from the germline V gene (reference sequence). The junction had 1 base not matched to a gene; V was cut back by 5 bases and J by 1 base. This CDR3 is 14 amino acids long. In DNA, the CDR3 is TGTGCCAGCAGCGGGGGGGTGAACACCGGGGAGCTGTTTTTT. This codes for CASSGGVNTGELFF.

The V and J genes are TRBV12-5 and TRBJ1-6; 8 bases fit TRBD1. Germline V gives CDR1 LGHNT, CDR2 FRNRAP. Trimming took 6 bases from V and 5 from J; bases not matched to a gene: 3. CDR3 size: 14 residues. CDR3 loop: CASGTGDNNSPLHF. The CDR3 DNA reads as TGTGCTAGTGGGACAGGGGATAATAATTCACCCCTCCACTTT.

The V call is TRBV4-3, the J call TRBJ2-3; TRBD2 is a possible D gene (6 bases). V gave up 0 bases and J gave up 0 bases, with 10 bases separating them. Germline lookup yields CDR1 LGHNA and CDR2 YSLEER. The CDR3 runs 16 residues. The CDR3 nucleotides are TGCGCCAGCAGCCAAGAGGGTAGCGGTAGCACAGATACGCAGTATTTT. Translated, it gives CASSQEGSGSTDTQYF.

This rearrangement joins TRBV2 to TRBJ1-1; D unresolved. Germline V CDR1 and CDR2: SNHLY, FYNNEI. The CDR3 spans 13 residues. V dropped 6 bases and J dropped 1 base, with 9 bases sitting between them. CDR3 sequence: CASRQQANTEAFF. In DNA, the CDR3 is TGTGCCAGCAGGCAGCAGGCGAACACTGAAGCTTTCTTT.

The genes are TRBV10-1 and TRBJ2-1; maybe TRBD2 (5 bases). From germline, CDR1 is WNHNN and CDR2 SYGVQD (reference sequence). The CDR3 extends over 13 amino acids. V was cut by 3 bases and J by 5 bases, with 8 bases left in between. CDR3 bases: TGCGCCAGCAGTGATTCTAGCCACAATGAGCAGTTCTTC. Protein sequence: CASSDSSHNEQFF.

The chain employs TRBV5-1 and TRBJ2-2, with TRBD2 matching over 12 bases. This CDR3 is 16 amino acids long. In germline, CDR1 is SGHRS, CDR2 YFSETQ. Losses at the gene ends were 0 bases for V and 6 bases for J; bases not matched to a gene: 3. CDR3 protein: CASSLVASGGAGELFF. The CDR3 region has the DNA TGCGCCAGCAGCTTGGTCGCTAGCGGGGGGGCCGGGGAGCTGTTTTTT. Supplemented by reference TRBV5-1 and TRBJ2-2, the full variable domain reads KAGVTQTPRYLIKTRGQQVTLSCSPISGHRSVSWYQQTPGQGLQFLFEYFSETQRNKGNFPGRFSGRQFSNSRSEMNVSTLELGDSALYLCASSLVASGGAGELFFGEGSRLTVL.

The chain couples TRBV6-1 to TRBJ1-3; 9 bases are shared with TRBD1. V trimming: 1 base; J trimming: 0 bases; junction bases outside the gene matches: 4. The CDR3 length is 17 residues. Germline loops: CDR1 MNHNS, CDR2 SASEGT. This CDR3 reads CASSEVWDRASGNTIYF. The CDR3 DNA is TGTGCCAGCAGTGAAGTGTGGGACAGGGCCTCTGGAAACACCATATATTTT.

The chain is built from TRBV12-5 and TRBJ2-1; TRBD2 matches 10 bases. With 3 bases clipped from V and 1 base from J, the junction kept 18 bases outside the gene matches. The CDR3 is 21 residues long. CDR1 is LGHNT, CDR2 FRNRAP, per germline. CDR3 in DNA: TGTGCTAGTGGTTTCGAGAGAGGGGGGACTAGCGTCCGGGGATCCTACAATGAGCAGTTCTTC. Its protein product is CASGFERGGTSVRGSYNEQFF.

The rearrangement joins TRBV6-5 to TRBJ1-6, with D maybe TRBD1 (6 bases). Trimming took off 2 bases at V and 3 bases at J, with 11 bases between the two ends. CDR1 is MNHEY and CDR2 is SVGAGI in the germline V gene. CDR3 length: 16 residues. CDR3 nucleotide sequence: TGTGCCAGCAGTTACATAGGGGGTGTCTATAATTCACCCCTCCACTTT. Protein product: CASSYIGGVYNSPLHF.

The table lists this clone with a few counts. The chain recombines TRBV7-2 with TRBJ2-3; the D gene is possibly TRBD2 (5 bases). The germline CDR1 and CDR2 sequences are SGHTA and FQGNSA. The CDR3 sequence is 15 residues long. Trimming left V 8 bases short and J 0 bases short, with 15 bases between. DNA of the CDR3: TGTGCCAGCGGCGTAGGCGGGTCTAGCACAGATACGCAGTATTTT. Residues: CASGVGGSSTDTQYF.

V is TRBV11-2 and J is TRBJ1-1, with TRBD1 matching over 8 bases. CDR1 is SGHAT, CDR2 FQNNGV, per germline. The CDR3 has 15 amino acids. Trimming took 3 bases from V and 8 from J; bases not matched to a gene: 11. CDR3 loop: CASSLTTGTGWEAFF. CDR3 in DNA: TGTGCCAGCAGCTTGACCACCGGGACAGGATGGGAAGCTTTCTTT.

The J gene is TRBJ2-1, the V gene TRBV7-2, with D unclear. From germline, CDR1 is SGHTA and CDR2 FQGNSA. The ends were cut back, 5 bases at V and 5 bases at J, with 7 bases in the middle. The CDR3 is 12 amino acids. CDR3 in amino acids: CASSPQNNEQFF. The CDR3 DNA reads as TGTGCCAGCAGCCCCCAGAACAATGAGCAGTTCTTC.

The rearrangement uses TRBV29-1 and TRBJ2-5; unclear D gene. Germline V lookup: CDR1 SQVTM, CDR2 ANQGSEA. The CDR3 is 13 amino acids. Trimming shortened V by 8 bases and J by 5 bases, and 18 bases separated the two germline ends. CDR3 coding DNA: TGCAGCCCCCGGTTGGCTAGTGGTGAGACCCAGTACTTC. Translating gives CSPRLASGETQYF.

The sample holds one count of this clone. The rearrangement uses TRBV27 and TRBJ1-2; D ambiguous. CDR3 size: 14 residues. V lost 4 bases, J lost 8 bases, and 17 bases lay in between. From germline, CDR1 is MNHEY and CDR2 SMNVEV (reference sequence). For the CDR3, the DNA is TGTGCCAGCAGTTCCATCAACACAGCAAACGGCTACACCTTC. This codes for CASSSINTANGYTF.

This clone has more than one count but fewer than ten. The V gene is TRBV6-1, the J gene TRBJ1-2, with a weak D call TRBD1 (5 bases). This CDR3 contains 15 residues. V shed 1 base and J shed 4 bases, with 13 bases lying between them. Per the germline V gene, CDR1 is MNHNS and CDR2 is SASEGT. CDR3 sequence: CASSEVGGVLYGYTF. CDR3 DNA: TGTGCCAGCAGTGAAGTGGGGGGAGTCCTCTATGGCTACACCTTC.

This clone was observed once. The V and J genes are TRBV6-6 and TRBJ2-1; 11 bases are shared with TRBD2. J was trimmed by 2 bases and V by 5 bases; bases with no gene match: 11. CDR1 is MNHNY and CDR2 is SVGAGI in the germline V gene (reference sequence). The CDR3 is 18 amino acids. Here the CDR3 DNA reads TGTGCCAGCAGTCCGACTAGCGGGGAGGTGCAGCCCTACAATGAGCAGTTCTTC. Translating gives CASSPTSGEVQPYNEQFF.

This clone was recorded only once. The chain recombines TRBV11-3 with TRBJ2-1, with a possible D match to TRBD2 (6 bases). The CDR3 has 15 residues. Between the trimmed V and J ends, which lost 5 bases and 7 bases, there was a span of 18 bases. Germline V gene lookup returns CDR1 SGHNT and CDR2 YENEEA. CDR3 coding DNA: TGTGCCAGCAGCCCCCGGTTAGCGGAGGGTAATGAGCAGTTCTTC. This gives the protein CASSPRLAEGNEQFF.

The rearrangement uses TRBV30 and TRBJ1-4; possible D gene TRBD1, 5 bases. Per germline, CDR1 GTSNPN and CDR2 SVGIG (reference sequence). V lost 3 bases to trimming and J lost 4 bases, with 9 bases between them. The CDR3 covers 13 residues. The CDR3 region is CAWSRDFNEKLFF. The DNA for the CDR3 is TGTGCCTGGAGCCGGGACTTTAATGAAAAACTGTTTTTT.

This chain joins TRBV7-8 and TRBJ2-1, with D tentatively TRBD2 (5 bases). CDR1 and CDR2 from the germline V gene are SGHVS and FQNEAQ. The CDR3 is 15 residues long. V gave up 7 bases and J gave up 0 bases, with 13 bases separating them. The chain's CDR3 is CASIGLISSYNEQFF. The CDR3, as DNA: TGTGCCAGCATTGGACTGATAAGCTCCTACAATGAGCAGTTCTTC.

This clone has only a few counts. The chain employs TRBV19 and TRBJ2-2; D possibly corresponds to TRBD1 (5 bases). The CDR3 covers 14 residues. V was shortened by 5 bases and J by 7 bases, with 14 bases between the two germline ends. CDR1 and CDR2 from the germline V gene are LNHDA and SQIVND (reference sequence). CDR3 protein: CASSLQGSIGELFF. CDR3 nucleotides: TGTGCCAGTAGTTTGCAGGGAAGTATCGGGGAGCTGTTTTTT.

The J gene is TRBJ1-1, the V gene TRBV29-1, with TRBD1 identical over 7 bases. J gave up 0 bases and V 5 bases, and 3 bases lay outside the gene matches. The germline CDR1 and CDR2 sequences are SQVTM and ANQGSEA. The CDR3 is 13 amino acids. CDR3 DNA: TGCAGCGTTACGACAGGGCTGAACACTGAAGCTTTCTTT. It encodes CSVTTGLNTEAFF.

A few counts support this clone. The chain combines TRBV10-1 with TRBJ1-5; no clear D. Trimming left V 2 bases short and J 0 bases short, with 5 bases between. The CDR3 is made up of 14 amino acids. Per the germline V gene, CDR1 is WNHNN and CDR2 is SYGVQD (reference sequence). The CDR3 is CASSEGSSNQPQHF. Written as DNA, the CDR3 is TGCGCCAGCAGTGAGGGCAGTAGCAATCAGCCCCAGCATTTT.

The V and J genes are TRBV28 and TRBJ2-5; 7 positions match TRBD2. With 6 bases clipped from V and 7 bases from J, the junction kept 11 bases outside the gene matches. Germline V gene lookup returns CDR1 MDHEN and CDR2 SYDVKM. This CDR3 comprises 14 residues. The CDR3 loop reads CASRAGTTLRTQYF. The CDR3 DNA sequence: TGTGCCAGCAGGGCCGGGACTACCCTTCGGACCCAGTACTTC. Filled out from reference TRBV28 and TRBJ2-5, the complete variable domain reads DVKVTQSSRYLVKRTGEKVFLECVQDMDHENMFWYRQDPGLGLRLIYFSYDVKMKEKGDIPEGYSVSREKKERFSLILESASTNQTSMYLCASRAGTTLRTQYFGPGTRLLVL.

Only one count was recorded for this clone. The chain carries TRBV6-5 and TRBJ1-1; tentatively, D is TRBD1 (5 bases). V was pared by 3 bases and J by 3 bases, with 14 bases between. This CDR3 has 15 residues. Germline V gene lookup returns CDR1 MNHEY and CDR2 SVGAGI. The CDR3 sequence is CASSYGGWGYTEAFF. The CDR3 region has the DNA TGTGCCAGCAGTTATGGGGGGTGGGGGTACACTGAAGCTTTCTTT.

CDR3 in DNA: TGTGCCAGCAGTCAGTCCGGGACGGGAGGTTACGAGCAGTACGTC. Its translation: CASSQSGTGGYEQYV. The genes are TRBV28 and TRBJ2-7, with TRBD2 identical over 7 bases. The CDR3 covers 15 residues. The V segment lost 5 bases and the J segment 4 bases; nucleotides outside the gene matches: 11. Germline CDR1 MDHEN, CDR2 SYDVKM.

This rearrangement joins TRBV3-1 (or the pseudogene TRBV3-2) to TRBJ2-2; 8 bases match TRBD1. This CDR3 has 16 amino acids. J gave up 4 bases and V 2 bases, and 6 bases lay outside the gene matches. Germline assignment: CDR1 LGHDT and CDR2 YNNKEL (reference sequence). This CDR3 is CASSQSYTGGTGELFF. For the CDR3, the DNA is TGTGCCAGCAGCCAATCCTACACAGGGGGCACCGGGGAGCTGTTTTTT.